The 25 T cell receptor beta chains given below trace back to one sample, sequenced in a study of CD8+ T cells in alopecia areata. Extraction and reverse transcription of RNA yielded cDNA as the sequencing template. Profiled with immunoSEQ multiplex PCR; TCRdb holds only in-frame clones, not every one. The table lists about 98,000 clones, less than 50% of them singletons. Sequenced: CD4+ T cells sorted from blood. All receptors derive from a human donor with alopecia areata.

The V call is TRBV5-1, the J call TRBJ2-5; 7 positions agree with TRBD1. This CDR3 comprises 14 residues. Germline CDR1 reads SGHRS; CDR2 reads YFSETQ. The junction had 4 bases not matched to a gene; V was cut back by 4 bases and J by 1 base. The CDR3, as DNA: TGCGCCAGCAGCCAAGGGACAGCCCAAGAGACCCAGTACTTC. Protein sequence: CASSQGTAQETQYF.

The rearrangement joins TRBV30 to TRBJ2-2; no reliable D call. The CDR3 extends over 14 amino acids. In germline, CDR1 is GTSNPN, CDR2 SVGIG (reference sequence). Trimming removed 0 bases from V and 1 base from J, with 6 bases in between. CDR3 sequence reads: CAWSVKGNTGELFF. CDR3 coding DNA: TGTGCCTGGAGTGTAAAGGGGAACACCGGGGAGCTGTTTTTT.

The rearrangement links TRBV11-2 to TRBJ2-3, with 10 bases fitting TRBD2. CDR3 length: 17 amino acids. V lost 1 base, J lost 1 base, and 5 bases stayed unmatched. Germline loops: CDR1 SGHAT, CDR2 FQNNGV. CDR3 DNA: TGTGCCAGCAGCTTAGCCCTCAGCGGGAGGGGCACAGATACGCAGTATTTT. Residues: CASSLALSGRGTDTQYF.

This rearrangement joins TRBV27 to TRBJ1-1; TRBD1 is a possible D gene (5 bases). The CDR3 is made up of 12 amino acids. Germline CDR1 is MNHEY and CDR2 is SMNVEV (reference sequence). V was cut by 5 bases and J by 5 bases, with 9 bases left in between. This CDR3 reads CASSQRGTEAFF. CDR3 bases: TGTGCCAGCAGTCAAAGGGGTACTGAAGCTTTCTTT.

This clone turned up a few times. The rearrangement joins TRBV29-1 to TRBJ2-1; D might be TRBD2 (5 bases). Germline values: CDR1 SQVTM, CDR2 ANQGSEA. The CDR3 length is 15 residues. Trimming removed 4 bases from V and 6 bases from J, with 19 bases in between. CDR3 sequence: CSVALRMFRGNEQFF. The CDR3 coding sequence is TGCAGCGTTGCCCTCCGGATGTTCCGGGGCAATGAGCAGTTCTTC.

The chain recombines TRBV2 with TRBJ2-4; no firm D call. Germline V CDR1 and CDR2: SNHLY, FYNNEI. The V end lost 4 bases, the J end lost 6 bases, and 7 bases lay between the germline ends. CDR3 size: 12 residues. The CDR3 nucleotides read TGTGCCAGCAGTGGAACCGGAAACATTCAGTACTTC. Its protein is CASSGTGNIQYF. Supplemented by reference TRBV2 and TRBJ2-4, the full variable domain reads EPEVTQTPSHQVTQMGQEVILRCVPISNHLYFYWYRQILGQKVEFLVSFYNNEISEKSEIFDDQFSVERPDGSNFTLKIRSTKLEDSAMYFCASSGTGNIQYFGAGTRLSVL.

The chain has TRBV5-1 and TRBJ1-1, with D possibly being TRBD1 (6 bases). The CDR3 is 15 amino acids. Trimming took 0 bases from V and 2 from J, leaving 11 bases between them. CDR1 SGHRS and CDR2 YFSETQ come from the germline V gene. The DNA of the CDR3 is TGCGCCAGCAGCTTGGCGGACAGCCCTAACACTGAAGCTTTCTTT. Translated, it gives CASSLADSPNTEAFF.

The gene calls are TRBV30 and TRBJ2-1, with D hard to call. The germline gives CDR1 GTSNPN, CDR2 SVGIG (reference sequence). The V gene lost 5 bases and the J gene lost 3 bases, with 8 bases spanning the gap. The length of the CDR3 is 12 residues. The CDR3 DNA sequence: TGTGCCTGGTCGGGCCACTACAATGAGCAGTTCTTC. Amino acid sequence: CAWSGHYNEQFF.

This clone has a handful of counts. The rearrangement uses TRBV29-1 and TRBJ2-3; D is unresolved. The CDR3 totals 13 residues. Germline V lookup: CDR1 SQVTM, CDR2 ANQGSEA. Trimming took 6 bases from V and 0 from J, leaving 10 bases between them. CDR3 amino acids: CSVAPDSTDTQYF. In nucleotides, the CDR3 is TGCAGCGTCGCCCCGGATAGCACAGATACGCAGTATTTT.

The chain is built from TRBV4-2 and TRBJ1-1; 9 nucleotides agree with TRBD1. Germline trimming cut 3 bases from V and 0 bases from J; bases unmatched to any gene: 8. This CDR3 is built from 17 residues. Germline lookup yields CDR1 LGHNA and CDR2 YNFKEQ. CDR3 bases: TGTGCCAGCAGCCAGGAACCCGGGACAGGGATGAACACTGAAGCTTTCTTT. Its protein is CASSQEPGTGMNTEAFF.

The chain joins TRBV30 to TRBJ1-2, with D possibly being TRBD1 (5 bases). Trimming removed 2 bases from V and 8 bases from J, with 9 bases in between. CDR1 and CDR2 from the germline V gene are GTSNPN and SVGIG (reference sequence). This CDR3 spans 11 amino acids. The CDR3 bases are TGTGCCTGGAGTACAGGACGCGGCTACACCTTC. Translating gives CAWSTGRGYTF.

The chain has TRBV7-2 and TRBJ1-5; D unresolved. This CDR3 has 13 amino acids. Germline loops: CDR1 SGHTA, CDR2 FQGNSA. V lost 6 bases, J lost 3 bases, and 9 bases lay in between. The CDR3 DNA is TGTGCCAGCAGGTGGAGTAACAATCAGCCCCAGCATTTT. This translates into CASRWSNNQPQHF.

The CDR3 spells CASSFRTGDTQYF. CDR3 nucleotides: TGTGCCAGCAGTTTTAGGACAGGGGATACGCAGTATTTT. The J gene is TRBJ2-3, the V gene TRBV2, with 8 bases matching TRBD1. This CDR3 comprises 13 residues. Germline values: CDR1 SNHLY, CDR2 FYNNEI. V lost 5 bases to trimming and J lost 6 bases; unmatched junction nucleotides: 4.

In this sample, this clone turned up once. The CDR3 protein is CASSGGQDGYTF. CDR3 nucleotide sequence: TGTGCCAGCAGTGGGGGACAGGATGGCTACACCTTC. The chain links TRBV28 to TRBJ1-2, with 8 bases aligning to TRBD1. This CDR3 comprises 12 residues. Germline trimming cut 5 bases from V and 6 bases from J; bases unmatched to any gene: 2. The germline CDR1 and CDR2 sequences are MDHEN and SYDVKM.

The chain carries TRBV29-1 and TRBJ2-4; D gene uncertain. The V end was cut by 4 bases, the J end by 0 bases, with 19 bases between. The germline V gene has CDR1 SQVTM and CDR2 ANQGSEA. The CDR3 is made up of 17 amino acids. CDR3 amino acids: CSVAVSDGLIAKNIQYF. In DNA form, the CDR3 reads TGCAGCGTTGCCGTTTCTGACGGATTAATAGCCAAAAACATTCAGTACTTC.

V is TRBV29-1 and J is TRBJ2-7; D gene unclear. CDR1 and CDR2 (germline): SQVTM, ANQGSEA. The CDR3 length is 12 residues. Between the trimmed V and J ends, which lost 4 bases and 4 bases, there was a span of 11 bases. In DNA form, the CDR3 reads TGCAGCGTTGCAGGAAACGGGTACGAGCAGTACTTC. Its protein is CSVAGNGYEQYF.

This clone appeared a few times. The chain is built from TRBV28 and TRBJ2-1; D may be TRBD1 (6 bases). V was pared by 4 bases and J by 3 bases, with 16 bases between. The germline CDR1 and CDR2 sequences are MDHEN and SYDVKM. CDR3 length: 16 amino acids. The CDR3: CASSWPTGTNYNEQFF. The CDR3 DNA reads TGTGCCAGCAGTTGGCCCACAGGGACAAACTACAATGAGCAGTTCTTC.

The J gene is TRBJ2-1, the V gene TRBV29-1, with 7 nucleotides matching TRBD1. The ends lost 8 bases at V and 5 bases at J; junction bases unmatched: 6. The CDR3 runs to 12 residues. Per the germline V gene, CDR1 is SQVTM and CDR2 is ANQGSEA. Here the CDR3 reads CSSGQFDNEQFF. The CDR3 DNA sequence: TGCAGCTCGGGACAGTTCGACAATGAGCAGTTCTTC.

This clone was picked up a small number of times. The V and J genes are TRBV29-1 and TRBJ1-3; TRBD1 aligns across 8 bases. The CDR3 extends over 16 amino acids. From germline, CDR1 is SQVTM and CDR2 ANQGSEA. Germline trimming cut 6 bases from V and 4 bases from J; bases unmatched to any gene: 14. The CDR3 DNA reads as TGCAGCGTGCACAATCGAGGACAGGGATCCGGAAACACCATATATTTT. It specifies CSVHNRGQGSGNTIYF.

This chain joins TRBV7-9 and TRBJ2-3, with 9 bases fitting TRBD2. The V gene's germline CDR1 is SEHNR and CDR2 FQNEAQ (reference sequence). The ends lost 10 bases at V and 3 bases at J; junction bases unmatched: 2. The CDR3 loop spans 12 amino acids. CDR3 in amino acids: CAIGLATDTQYF. Written as DNA, the CDR3 is TGTGCCATCGGACTAGCGACAGATACGCAGTATTTT.

This clone was found a few times. The chain joins TRBV7-8 to TRBJ1-1, with D unclear. The CDR3 spans 16 residues. Germline CDR1 and CDR2: SGHVS and FQNEAQ. Trimming removed 1 base from V and 5 bases from J, with 17 bases in between. The CDR3 DNA follows: TGTGCCAGCAGCTTAGTAAACTCAGACCGAGGGACTGAAGCTTTCTTT. Translation gives CASSLVNSDRGTEAFF.

This clone was observed a handful of times. The chain recombines TRBV5-1 with TRBJ2-7, with 7 positions matching TRBD1. V lost 3 bases to trimming and J lost 3 bases; unmatched junction nucleotides: 6. The length of the CDR3 is 14 residues. Looked up from germline, CDR1 is SGHRS and CDR2 is YFSETQ. The CDR3 DNA reads TGCGCCAGCAGCTATAGCCGGGACAGCTACGAGCAGTACTTC. Translated: CASSYSRDSYEQYF. Looking up the rest from reference TRBV5-1 and TRBJ2-7 gives the full variable domain: KAGVTQTPRYLIKTRGQQVTLSCSPISGHRSVSWYQQTPGQGLQFLFEYFSETQRNKGNFPGRFSGRQFSNSRSEMNVSTLELGDSALYLCASSYSRDSYEQYFGPGTRLTVT.

The V call is TRBV29-1, the J call TRBJ2-1; the D gene is possibly TRBD2 (5 bases). From germline, CDR1 is SQVTM and CDR2 ANQGSEA. The CDR3 has 12 amino acids. V was pared by 5 bases and J by 8 bases, with 13 bases between. CDR3 in amino acids: CSVRDSRDEQFF. CDR3 nucleotide sequence: TGCAGCGTTCGGGATAGTAGGGATGAGCAGTTCTTC.

This clone was observed a few times. The chain employs TRBV2 and TRBJ2-3; 7 positions match TRBD2. Looked up from germline, CDR1 is SNHLY and CDR2 is FYNNEI. The CDR3 is 15 residues long. The J segment lost 1 base and the V segment lost 4 bases, leaving 5 bases of the junction unmatched. CDR3 loop: CASSVGLSRTDTQYF. Here the CDR3 DNA reads TGTGCCAGCAGTGTGGGACTAAGCCGCACAGATACGCAGTATTTT.

The CDR3 reads CASSFGNYNEQFF. CDR3 coding DNA: TGTGCCAGCAGTTTTGGCAACTACAATGAGCAGTTCTTC. The chain combines TRBV28 with TRBJ2-1; D gene unclear. Between the trimmed V and J ends, which lost 3 bases and 3 bases, there was a span of 6 bases. CDR3 length equals 13 residues. The germline V gene has CDR1 MDHEN and CDR2 SYDVKM. Full variable domain (missing parts from reference TRBV28 and TRBJ2-1): DVKVTQSSRYLVKRTGEKVFLECVQDMDHENMFWYRQDPGLGLRLIYFSYDVKMKEKGDIPEGYSVSREKKERFSLILESASTNQTSMYLCASSFGNYNEQFFGPGTRLTVL.